The entry that follows covers one T cell receptor (beta chain) sequence. What it recognizes is unknown. This sample was included in a study of shared clonotypes between healthy human individuals. Assay: immunoSEQ multiplex PCR; the TCRdb copy retains only in-frame clones and omits some. Counted here are about 2.4 million clones, 93% occurring once; the ten biggest clones make up around 0.37%. Study-wide results and caveats: Larger richness was generally estimated for naive than memory subsets.

The junction had 11 bases not matched to a gene; V was cut back by 4 bases and J by 5 bases. Per the germline V gene, CDR1 is SGHRS and CDR2 is YFSETQ. The CDR3 contains 16 residues. The rearrangement links TRBV5-1 to TRBJ2-5; 10 bases align to TRBD2. The sequenced sample consisted of naive CD4+ T cells from PBMCs. This sample's subset: CD45RA+ positively selected. This clonotype was sampled from a man between 18 and 35 years old in good health. Some clones in this sample may be carry-over from other donors' samples. Written as DNA, the CDR3 is TGCGCCAGCAGCCCCCAGAGCGGGAGGGCTGGCGAGACCCAGTACTTC. Amino acids: CASSPQSGRAGETQYF.